The next 31 T cell receptor beta chains were all read from a single sample in a study of blood T cells in healthy people across ages. Using a J-beta primer mix together with a sample-barcoded 5' primer, a second PCR was run for roughly 7 to 11 cycles. TCRdb reprocessed the 5' RACE reads with MiXCR, giving one entry per CDR3 protein. In the table there are over 950,000 distinct CDR3 sequences, roughly half of which are singletons. The sequencing input was blood. The receptors shown here come from a woman aged 60-75 years in good health.

The V and J genes are TRBV7-9 and TRBJ1-1; TRBD1 aligns across 7 bases. Looked up from germline, CDR1 is SEHNR and CDR2 is FQNEAQ (reference sequence). With 4 bases clipped from V and 0 bases from J, the junction kept 17 bases outside the gene matches. The length of the CDR3 is 19 residues. Here the CDR3 reads CASSYPTAGTENLNTEAFF. As DNA, the CDR3 is TGTGCCAGCAGCTACCCAACAGCCGGGACAGAGAATCTGAACACTGAAGCTTTCTTT.

The V call is TRBV9, the J call TRBJ1-5, with a tentative D call TRBD1 (6 bases). The CDR3 loop spans 13 amino acids. Germline-derived CDR1 and CDR2 are SGDLS and YYNGEE. With 3 bases removed from V and 5 bases from J, the gap between germline ends came to 9 bases. The CDR3 nucleotides are TGTGCCAGCAGCGCGACAGGCCATCAGCCCCAGCATTTT. Its translation: CASSATGHQPQHF.

This chain connects TRBV27 to TRBJ2-7; 8 bases fit TRBD1. V was pared by 4 bases and J by 3 bases, with 11 bases of the junction left unmatched. Germline V gene data show CDR1 as MNHEY and CDR2 as SMNVEV (reference sequence). This CDR3 is built from 16 residues. The DNA of the CDR3 is TGTGCCAGCAGTTCCGATCGGACAGGGAGGTTCTACGAGCAGTACTTC. Translation gives CASSSDRTGRFYEQYF.

This chain's CDR3 is CASRRRGLAGFGEQFF. CDR3 bases: TGTGCCAGCAGACGACGGGGACTAGCGGGGTTTGGGGAGCAGTTCTTC. V gene TRBV28 combines with J gene TRBJ2-1, with 13 bases fitting TRBD2. This CDR3 has 16 residues. Germline CDR1 MDHEN, CDR2 SYDVKM. The V and J ends lost 6 bases and 10 bases, in that order; junction bases with no gene match: 12. The entire variable domain, with the rest obtained from reference TRBV28 and TRBJ2-1, is as follows: DVKVTQSSRYLVKRTGEKVFLECVQDMDHENMFWYRQDPGLGLRLIYFSYDVKMKEKGDIPEGYSVSREKKERFSLILESASTNQTSMYLCASRRRGLAGFGEQFFGPGTRLTVL.

The chain uses TRBV29-1 and TRBJ1-2, with D perhaps TRBD1 (6 bases). Germline V gene lookup returns CDR1 SQVTM and CDR2 ANQGSEA. V was pared by 6 bases and J by 4 bases, with 18 bases between. The CDR3 contains 14 residues. CDR3 region: CSVDKGGNLYGYTF. In DNA form, the CDR3 reads TGCAGCGTGGACAAAGGGGGGAACCTCTATGGCTACACCTTC.

This clonotype was picked up a small number of times. The chain joins TRBV20-1 to TRBJ1-5, with D possibly being TRBD1 (5 bases). Germline CDR1 is DFQATT and CDR2 is SNEGSKA (reference sequence). V dropped 3 bases and J dropped 5 bases, with 17 bases sitting between them. The CDR3 is 15 amino acids. This chain's CDR3 is CSASDTRGQDQPQHF. Here the CDR3 DNA reads TGCAGTGCTAGTGATACGAGGGGCCAGGATCAGCCCCAGCATTTT.

This clonotype was found a few times. V gene TRBV18 combines with J gene TRBJ2-3; no clear D. Germline V gene lookup returns CDR1 KGHSH and CDR2 LQKENI. This CDR3 has 14 amino acids. Deletions cut 3 bases from V and 6 bases from J, with 13 bases between. The DNA for the CDR3 is TGTGCCAGCTCACCCGAAGGCAGTTCCGATACGCAGTATTTT. It encodes CASSPEGSSDTQYF.

This chain links TRBV27 with TRBJ2-4, with a weak D call TRBD2 (6 bases). The assigned J gene may be wrong: the sequence end matches TRBJ2-7 better. The CDR3 is 15 residues long. The germline V gene has CDR1 MNHEY and CDR2 SMNVEV (reference sequence). The CDR3 protein is CASSWAGTGAYEQYF. DNA for the CDR3: TGTGCCAGCAGTTGGGCCGGGACTGGAGCCTACGAGCAGTACTTC.

This chain joins TRBV20-1 and TRBJ2-3; D gene unclear. CDR1 is DFQATT, CDR2 SNEGSKA, per germline (reference sequence). V was pared by 6 bases and J by 6 bases, with 10 bases between. This CDR3 comprises 11 residues. DNA for the CDR3: TGCAGTGCCCAAATTGGCGATACGCAGTATTTT. Its protein is CSAQIGDTQYF.

This chain joins TRBV3-1 and TRBJ2-4; D gene ambiguous. The germline gives CDR1 LGHDT, CDR2 YNNKEL (reference sequence). The CDR3 is 12 amino acids. The V end was cut by 2 bases, the J end by 5 bases, with 4 bases between. CDR3 coding DNA: TGTGCCAGCAGCCAACTCGAAAACATTCAGTACTTC. This codes for CASSQLENIQYF.

This chain joins TRBV4-1 and TRBJ1-2; perhaps TRBD1 as D (5 bases). Germline V CDR1 and CDR2: MGHRA, YSYEKL. The CDR3 length is 15 residues. V gave up 4 bases and J gave up 8 bases, with 20 bases separating them. CDR3 loop: CASSLFRDPRGGYTF. CDR3 bases: TGCGCCAGCAGCCTTTTTCGGGACCCACGGGGGGGCTACACCTTC.

This clonotype occurred a few times. This chain links TRBV28 with TRBJ2-7; 12 bases align to TRBD1. V dropped 6 bases and J dropped 6; count of bases not matched to a gene: 6. This CDR3 spans 14 amino acids. Germline CDR1 reads MDHEN; CDR2 reads SYDVKM. CDR3: CASRTGTGGPEQYF. In DNA form, the CDR3 reads TGTGCCAGCAGAACCGGGACAGGGGGCCCCGAGCAGTACTTC.

As concerns this clonotype: This may arise from a read error, as a much more abundant clone is one base away. The chain is built from TRBV15 and TRBJ2-5; 11 bases map to TRBD1. Germline V lookup: CDR1 LNHNV, CDR2 YYDKDF (reference sequence). This CDR3 spans 15 amino acids. Trimming cost V 5 bases and J 5 bases; bases outside gene matches: 7. The CDR3: CATSPGQGASETQYF. The CDR3 bases are TGTGCCACCAGCCCAGGACAGGGGGCGTCTGAGACCCAGTACTTC.

This chain uses TRBV20-1 with TRBJ2-3; D gene unclear. The CDR3 has 13 amino acids. The ends were cut back, 4 bases at V and 4 bases at J, with 12 bases in the middle. Per germline, CDR1 DFQATT and CDR2 SNEGSKA (reference sequence). The CDR3 nucleotides are TGCAGTGCTACTTCCGACACCGCAGATACGCAGTATTTT. It yields the protein CSATSDTADTQYF.

This clonotype was seen only a few times. This chain connects TRBV15 to TRBJ1-6; 7 bases fit TRBD1. The CDR3 totals 13 residues. CDR1 and CDR2 (germline): LNHNV, YYDKDF (reference sequence). V trimming: 8 bases; J trimming: 7 bases; junction bases outside the gene matches: 5. This CDR3 reads CATSGTENSPLHF. In DNA, the CDR3 is TGTGCCACCTCCGGGACAGAAAATTCACCCCTCCACTTT. Based on the CDR3 plus reference TRBV15 and TRBJ1-6, the full variable domain is DAMVIQNPRYQVTQFGKPVTLSCSQTLNHNVMYWYQQKSSQAPKLLFHYYDKDFNNEADTPDNFQSRRPNTSFCFLDIRSPGLGDTAMYLCATSGTENSPLHFGNGTRLTVT.

Concerning this clonotype: One end of the junction fails to match germline, which may point to a read error. The chain has TRBV20-1 and TRBJ2-5, with 7 bases matching TRBD1. CDR1 and CDR2 (germline): DFQATT, SNEGSKA (reference sequence). There are 15 residues in the CDR3. The CDR3 sequence is CSAERGGLTKEIQYF. Here the CDR3 DNA reads TGCAGTGCAGAGCGAGGGGGCTTGACCAAGGAGATCCAGTACTTC.

This clonotype turned up a few times. The V and J genes are TRBV28 and TRBJ2-7, with 8 bases identical to TRBD1. The CDR3 covers 14 residues. Germline V gives CDR1 MDHEN, CDR2 SYDVKM. V was pared by 7 bases and J by 2 bases, with 7 bases of the junction left unmatched. This CDR3 reads CASTSPDRAYEQYF. For the CDR3, the DNA is TGTGCCAGCACAAGTCCGGACAGGGCCTACGAGCAGTACTTC.

V usage is TRBV5-1 and J usage is TRBJ1-6, with D hard to call. CDR3 length: 13 amino acids. Germline V gene data show CDR1 as SGHRS and CDR2 as YFSETQ. The V end was cut by 4 bases, the J end by 8 bases, with 10 bases between. The CDR3 loop reads CASSLGGYSPLHF. The CDR3 nucleotides read TGCGCCAGCAGCCTGGGCGGGTATTCACCCCTCCACTTT.

The chain joins TRBV11-2 to TRBJ1-2; perhaps TRBD1 as D (6 bases). Trimming took off 6 bases at V and 4 bases at J, with 18 bases between the two ends. The CDR3 spans 15 residues. Germline V gene lookup returns CDR1 SGHAT and CDR2 FQNNGV. The CDR3 loop is CASRNNRDFVYGYTF. The DNA for the CDR3 is TGTGCCAGCAGAAATAACAGGGATTTTGTCTATGGCTACACCTTC.

Written as DNA, the CDR3 is TGCGCCAGCAGCCAGTTGAGGGGTGGGGATACGCAGTATTTT. Amino acid sequence: CASSQLRGGDTQYF. The chain employs TRBV4-1 and TRBJ2-3; D is perhaps TRBD1 or TRBD2 (5 bases each). This CDR3 contains 14 residues. The V and J ends lost 3 bases and 6 bases respectively, with 13 bases between them. CDR1 is MGHRA and CDR2 is YSYEKL in the germline V gene.

This chain links TRBV11-2 with TRBJ2-4; D is ambiguous. V was clipped by 4 bases and J by 0 bases, with 7 bases between them. From germline, CDR1 is SGHAT and CDR2 FQNNGV. CDR3 length: 14 amino acids. The CDR3 DNA reads TGTGCCAGCAGCTCGCCCCTAGCCAAAAACATTCAGTACTTC. Protein: CASSSPLAKNIQYF.

The J gene is TRBJ2-1, the V gene TRBV7-2, with unresolved D. Trimming took 2 bases from V and 8 from J, leaving 10 bases between them. CDR1 is SGHTA, CDR2 FQGNSA, per germline. This CDR3 is built from 13 residues. The CDR3 sequence: CASSLFPWDEQFF. For the CDR3, the DNA is TGTGCCAGCAGCTTATTTCCTTGGGATGAGCAGTTCTTC.

This chain uses TRBV25-1 with TRBJ2-3, with 8 bases lining up with TRBD2. The CDR3 length is 16 residues. Germline V gives CDR1 MGHDK, CDR2 SYGVNS. V was clipped by 4 bases and J by 4 bases; unmatched bases: 10. DNA for the CDR3: TGTGCCAGCAGTGGAGGGACTAGGGGCACCGCAGATACGCAGTATTTT. As protein: CASSGGTRGTADTQYF.

This clonotype was detected a few times. The rearrangement links TRBV4-2 to TRBJ2-5, with 7 positions matching TRBD1. Germline values: CDR1 LGHNA, CDR2 YNFKEQ. The CDR3 covers 14 residues. Trimming cost V 4 bases and J 9 bases; bases outside gene matches: 11. In DNA form, the CDR3 reads TGTGCCAGCAGCCGGGGACAGTCGGCCTTGGCCCAGTACTTC. Translation gives CASSRGQSALAQYF.

The gene calls are TRBV4-2 and TRBJ2-3; 11 nucleotides line up with TRBD2. The CDR3 extends over 16 amino acids. CDR1 is LGHNA, CDR2 YNFKEQ, per germline. Germline trimming cut 4 bases from V and 1 base from J; bases unmatched to any gene: 4. This CDR3 reads CASSPLGLAGTDTQYF. CDR3 coding DNA: TGTGCCAGCAGCCCCCTGGGACTAGCGGGCACAGATACGCAGTATTTT.

V is TRBV15 and J is TRBJ2-7; TRBD1 might be the D (6 bases). Trimming cost V 3 bases and J 7 bases, with 22 bases left between them. The CDR3 length is 16 residues. CDR1 and CDR2 from the germline V gene are LNHNV and YYDKDF (reference sequence). Here the CDR3 reads CATSSATDRNLWEQYF. The CDR3 DNA is TGTGCCACCAGCAGCGCGACAGACAGGAACCTCTGGGAGCAGTACTTC.

This chain connects TRBV3-1 to TRBJ2-2, with D unclear. The germline V gene has CDR1 LGHDT and CDR2 YNNKEL (reference sequence). The CDR3 has 15 residues. V was clipped by 0 bases and J by 7 bases, with 12 bases between them. The CDR3 here is CASSQDRLPVGELFF. The CDR3 DNA is TGTGCCAGCAGCCAAGATCGCCTCCCGGTCGGGGAGCTGTTTTTT. The entire variable domain, with the rest obtained from reference TRBV3-1 and TRBJ2-2, is as follows: DTAVSQTPKYLVTQMGNDKSIKCEQNLGHDTMYWYKQDSKKFLKIMFSYNNKELIINETVPNRFSPKSPDKAHLNLHINSLELGDSAVYFCASSQDRLPVGELFFGEGSRLTVL.

DNA for the CDR3: TGTGCCAGCAGCCCGATGAGCTCTGGAAACACCATATATTTT. Protein: CASSPMSSGNTIYF. V is TRBV27 and J is TRBJ1-3; D remains unclear. This CDR3 spans 14 amino acids. The V end was cut by 6 bases, the J end by 0 bases, with 9 bases between. CDR1 MNHEY and CDR2 SMNVEV come from the germline V gene (reference sequence).

This clonotype was observed a handful of times. The V and J genes are TRBV4-3 and TRBJ2-3, with D unclear. Trimming pared 0 bases from V and 0 bases from J, leaving 7 bases between. This CDR3 has 15 amino acids. Germline V gives CDR1 LGHNA, CDR2 YSLEER. The CDR3: CASSQDAASTDTQYF. As DNA, the CDR3 is TGCGCCAGCAGCCAAGATGCGGCTAGCACAGATACGCAGTATTTT.

The J gene is TRBJ1-1, the V gene TRBV2; D ambiguous. Germline CDR1 is SNHLY and CDR2 is FYNNEI. Trimming shortened V by 5 bases and J by 1 base, and 2 bases separated the two germline ends. The CDR3 consists of 11 residues. CDR3 bases: TGTGCCAGCAGTACGAACACTGAAGCTTTCTTT. Amino acid sequence: CASSTNTEAFF.

This clonotype was counted a few times. J is TRBJ1-2 and V is TRBV4-2, with a possible D match to TRBD1 (5 bases). Germline lookup yields CDR1 LGHNA and CDR2 YNFKEQ. CDR3 length: 14 residues. The ends were cut back, 2 bases at V and 1 base at J, with 8 bases in the middle. DNA of the CDR3: TGTGCCAGCAGCCAACAAGACAGTAACTATGGCTACACCTTC. Translated, it gives CASSQQDSNYGYTF.